This TCR beta chain appears in the sequencing data of a study of OX40 agonist ivuxolimab in advanced cancers. V lost 0 bases to trimming and J lost 1 base, with 9 bases between them. Germline V gene data show CDR1 as SGHRS and CDR2 as YFSETQ. The CDR3 runs to 15 residues. Sequenced by immunoSEQ multiplex PCR; TCRdb stores in-frame clones only, minus some. Of about 110,000 clones in the sample, 90% are singletons; the top ten hold approximately 0.5%. Regarding this clone: Different DNA sequences within this sample yield the same CDR3.

This sequence originates from an adult with an advanced solid tumor such as melanoma, head and neck, liver or kidney cancer. The sample in question was CD4+ or CD8+ T cells sorted from blood, obtained in a trial of the OX40 agonist ivuxolimab. The chain employs TRBV5-1 and TRBJ2-3; D is perhaps TRBD1 (6 bases). CDR3 in amino acids: CASSLGAGGTDTQYF. The CDR3 DNA follows: TGCGCCAGCAGCTTGGGGGCAGGGGGCACAGATACGCAGTATTTT. The full variable domain, completed using reference TRBV5-1 and TRBJ2-3, is KAGVTQTPRYLIKTRGQQVTLSCSPISGHRSVSWYQQTPGQGLQFLFEYFSETQRNKGNFPGRFSGRQFSNSRSEMNVSTLELGDSALYLCASSLGAGGTDTQYFGPGTRLTVL.